A selection of T cell receptor beta chains follows, all from one sample in a study of blood T cell repertoires in COVID-19. Assay: immunoSEQ multiplex PCR; the TCRdb copy retains only in-frame clones and omits some. This sample carries over 200,000 clones, 85% to 90% of them seen once, and the ten largest clones take roughly a sixth. What was sequenced was PBMCs or T cells enriched from blood (not recorded which). The receptors come from a young man who had recovered from COVID-19. Each CDR3 is given with its conserved first and last residue. The D gene is left open where the match is weak. The size field is filled for only some rows; it gives once, few, many or a size class.

j_call: TRBJ2-1
clone_size: once
d_call: NA
v_call: TRBV7-9
cdr3_nt: TGTGCCAGCAGCTTAGTAGGTCAGGGCTCCTACAATGAGCAGTTCTTC
cdr3_aa: CASSLVGQGSYNEQFF

j_call: TRBJ2-1
clone_size: NA
d_call: NA
v_call: TRBV5-8
cdr3_nt: TGTGCCAGCAGCTTGTATGGAGGGAATGAGCAGTTCTTC
cdr3_aa: CASSLYGGNEQFF

j_call: TRBJ1-4
clone_size: NA
d_call: TRBD1
v_call: TRBV18
cdr3_nt: TGTGCCAGCTCCCCGGGACAGGGGCAAGAAAAACTGTTTTTT
cdr3_aa: CASSPGQGQEKLFF

j_call: TRBJ2-7
clone_size: few
d_call: TRBD2
v_call: TRBV7-9
cdr3_nt: TGTGCCAGCAGCTTAGATAGCGGGGGTGACGCCTACGAGCAGTACTTC
cdr3_aa: CASSLDSGGDAYEQYF

j_call: TRBJ1-2
clone_size: NA
d_call: TRBD1
v_call: TRBV7-2
cdr3_nt: TGTGCCAGCAGCTCCGGACAGGCCGGGGGCTACACCTTC
cdr3_aa: CASSSGQAGGYTF

j_call: TRBJ2-5
clone_size: NA
d_call: TRBD1
v_call: TRBV5-1
cdr3_nt: TGCGCCAGCAGCCTTCCGACCCAGGGACAGGTCCAAGAGACCCAGTACTTC
cdr3_aa: CASSLPTQGQVQETQYF

j_call: TRBJ2-5
clone_size: few
d_call: TRBD2
v_call: TRBV5-4
cdr3_nt: TGTGCCAGCAGCCGCGGGGGTTACCAAGAGACCCAGTACTTC
cdr3_aa: CASSRGGYQETQYF

j_call: TRBJ2-3
clone_size: NA
d_call: TRBD1
v_call: TRBV5-1
cdr3_nt: TGCGCCAGCAGCTCGGGCGGGACAGGGGGCACAGATACGCAGTATTTT
cdr3_aa: CASSSGGTGGTDTQYF

j_call: TRBJ2-3
clone_size: NA
d_call: NA
v_call: TRBV24-1
cdr3_nt: TGTGCCACCAGGGGGGCGTCGATTGATACGCAGTATTTT
cdr3_aa: CATRGASIDTQYF

j_call: TRBJ1-6
clone_size: once
d_call: NA
v_call: TRBV7-9
cdr3_nt: TGTGCCAGCAGCTTAGGACAGCCTAGGAGTAGTTCACCCCTCCACTTT
cdr3_aa: CASSLGQPRSSSPLHF

j_call: TRBJ2-7
clone_size: NA
d_call: NA
v_call: TRBV10-2
cdr3_nt: TGCGCCACCTCAGCGGGCCGGGAGTACGAGCAGTACTTC
cdr3_aa: CATSAGREYEQYF

j_call: TRBJ1-1
clone_size: few
d_call: NA
v_call: TRBV28
cdr3_nt: TGTGCCAGCACACCCCAGGGTACTGAAGCTTTCTTT
cdr3_aa: CASTPQGTEAFF

j_call: TRBJ2-1
clone_size: NA
d_call: TRBD2
v_call: TRBV4-1
cdr3_nt: TGCGCCAGCAGCCAAGTAGTACGGGCGGGAGCTCGCAATGAGCAGTTCTTC
cdr3_aa: CASSQVVRAGARNEQFF

j_call: TRBJ2-2
clone_size: NA
d_call: TRBD2
v_call: TRBV4-2
cdr3_nt: TGTGCCAGCAGCCGGACTAGCGGGGGGGCCGGGGAGCTGTTTTTT
cdr3_aa: CASSRTSGGAGELFF

j_call: TRBJ1-1
clone_size: NA
d_call: TRBD1
v_call: TRBV5-1
cdr3_nt: TGCGCCAGCAGCTTGGACAGGGGGATAATGAACACTGAAGCTTTCTTT
cdr3_aa: CASSLDRGIMNTEAFF

j_call: TRBJ2-4
clone_size: NA
d_call: NA
v_call: TRBV30
cdr3_nt: TGTGCCTGGAGTATTCAGGGTGGAAACATTCAGTACTTC
cdr3_aa: CAWSIQGGNIQYF

j_call: TRBJ1-5
clone_size: NA
d_call: TRBD1
v_call: TRBV27
cdr3_nt: TGTGCCAGTTCACTTCTTACAGGGGATCAGCCCCAGCATTTT
cdr3_aa: CASSLLTGDQPQHF

j_call: TRBJ2-3
clone_size: NA
d_call: NA
v_call: TRBV5-1
cdr3_nt: TGCGCCAGCAGCTTCGGGGTAGGGAGAGATACGCAGTATTTT
cdr3_aa: CASSFGVGRDTQYF

j_call: TRBJ1-1
clone_size: NA
d_call: NA
v_call: TRBV19
cdr3_nt: TGTGCCAGTAGTATGGGCTTCGGGGGGGGGAACACTGAAGCTTTCTTT
cdr3_aa: CASSMGFGGGNTEAFF

j_call: TRBJ2-7
clone_size: NA
d_call: TRBD1
v_call: TRBV4-1
cdr3_nt: TGCGCCAGCAGCCAAGTTGGGACAGGGACCTACGAGCAGTACTTC
cdr3_aa: CASSQVGTGTYEQYF

j_call: TRBJ2-5
clone_size: NA
d_call: NA
v_call: TRBV7-3
cdr3_nt: TGTGCCAGCAGCTTACAGGGCGGCAGAGAGACCCAGTACTTC
cdr3_aa: CASSLQGGRETQYF

j_call: TRBJ2-5
clone_size: few
d_call: NA
v_call: TRBV18
cdr3_nt: TGTGCCAGCTCACCATGGGAGGTAGAGACCCAGTACTTC
cdr3_aa: CASSPWEVETQYF

j_call: TRBJ2-5
clone_size: NA
d_call: NA
v_call: TRBV18
cdr3_nt: TGTGCCAGCTCACCAGCGGGCGCGGAGACCCAGTACTTC
cdr3_aa: CASSPAGAETQYF

j_call: TRBJ2-2
clone_size: NA
d_call: NA
v_call: TRBV9
cdr3_nt: TGTGCCAGCAGCGTAGTGAACCGAGGGAGCACCGGGGAGCTGTTTTTT
cdr3_aa: CASSVVNRGSTGELFF

j_call: TRBJ1-2
clone_size: NA
d_call: NA
v_call: TRBV5-4
cdr3_nt: TGTGCCAGCAGCTTGGACAGGGAAGGTGGCTACACCTTC
cdr3_aa: CASSLDREGGYTF

j_call: TRBJ1-1
clone_size: NA
d_call: TRBD1
v_call: TRBV19
cdr3_nt: TGTGCCAGTAGTCTAGGACAGGGGGCAGGGTCTTTCTTT
cdr3_aa: CASSLGQGAGSFF

j_call: TRBJ2-6
clone_size: NA
d_call: NA
v_call: TRBV2
cdr3_nt: TGTGCCAGCTGCGGCTCTGGGGCCAACGTCCTGACTTTC
cdr3_aa: CASCGSGANVLTF

j_call: TRBJ1-6
clone_size: NA
d_call: TRBD1
v_call: TRBV5-6
cdr3_nt: TGTGCCAGCAGCAAGGAACAGGGGAGGATGGATTCACCCCTCCACTTT
cdr3_aa: CASSKEQGRMDSPLHF

j_call: TRBJ2-3
clone_size: NA
d_call: NA
v_call: TRBV9
cdr3_nt: TGTGCCAGCAGCGTAGCGGATCGAGTGGGCAGGAGCACAGATACGCAGTATTTT
cdr3_aa: CASSVADRVGRSTDTQYF

j_call: TRBJ2-7
clone_size: NA
d_call: TRBD2
v_call: TRBV7-2
cdr3_nt: TGTGCCAGCAGCTTACAGGCGGGAGCTCGCTACGAGCAGTACTTC
cdr3_aa: CASSLQAGARYEQYF

j_call: TRBJ2-1
clone_size: NA
d_call: NA
v_call: TRBV11-2
cdr3_nt: TGTGCCAGCAGCTCCACCTACAGCGAGCAGTTCTTC
cdr3_aa: CASSSTYSEQFF

j_call: TRBJ2-1
clone_size: NA
d_call: TRBD2
v_call: TRBV5-1
cdr3_nt: TGCGCCAGCAGCTTGGAGGCTAGCGGGGGGATCTACAATGAGCAGTTCTTC
cdr3_aa: CASSLEASGGIYNEQFF

j_call: TRBJ2-2
clone_size: NA
d_call: TRBD2
v_call: TRBV28
cdr3_nt: TGTGCCAGCAGTTTATGGACTAGCGGGAGGGCGACCGGGGAGCTGTTTTTT
cdr3_aa: CASSLWTSGRATGELFF

j_call: TRBJ1-2
clone_size: NA
d_call: NA
v_call: TRBV12-3/TRBV12-4
cdr3_nt: TGTGCCAGCAGTTTCCTCTTAGAGGGTGGCTACACCTTC
cdr3_aa: CASSFLLEGGYTF

j_call: TRBJ1-3
clone_size: few
d_call: NA
v_call: TRBV7-2
cdr3_nt: TGTGCCAGCAGCTTAGTCTGGGGCGCTGGAAACACCATATATTTT
cdr3_aa: CASSLVWGAGNTIYF

j_call: TRBJ1-5
clone_size: NA
d_call: NA
v_call: TRBV28
cdr3_nt: TGTGCCAGCAGGAGTGTTAGTCAGCCCCAGCATTTT
cdr3_aa: CASRSVSQPQHF

j_call: TRBJ2-3
clone_size: NA
d_call: NA
v_call: TRBV5-1
cdr3_nt: TGCGCCAGCAGCTTGGGCGGAGGTAGCACAGATACGCAGTATTTT
cdr3_aa: CASSLGGGSTDTQYF

j_call: TRBJ1-2
clone_size: NA
d_call: TRBD1
v_call: TRBV2
cdr3_nt: TGTGCCAGCAGCTACAACCCGACAGGGACGGGCTATGGCTACACCTTC
cdr3_aa: CASSYNPTGTGYGYTF

j_call: TRBJ2-6
clone_size: NA
d_call: NA
v_call: TRBV7-9
cdr3_nt: TGTGCCAGCAGCTTCTCCAGGCACTCTGGGGCCAACGTCCTGACTTTC
cdr3_aa: CASSFSRHSGANVLTF

j_call: TRBJ2-1
clone_size: NA
d_call: TRBD1
v_call: TRBV5-1
cdr3_nt: TGCGCCAGCAGCTTGGACCGGGACAGGGGGCGAAGTGAGCAGTTCTTC
cdr3_aa: CASSLDRDRGRSEQFF

j_call: TRBJ1-4
clone_size: NA
d_call: NA
v_call: TRBV15
cdr3_nt: TGTGCCACCAGCAGAGGGGCAGAAAAACTGTTTTTT
cdr3_aa: CATSRGAEKLFF

j_call: TRBJ2-1
clone_size: NA
d_call: NA
v_call: TRBV24-1
cdr3_nt: TGTGCCACCAGTCACCCCAGCTACAATGAGCAGTTCTTC
cdr3_aa: CATSHPSYNEQFF

j_call: TRBJ1-5
clone_size: few
d_call: TRBD1
v_call: TRBV27
cdr3_nt: TGTGCCAGCAGTCCGCGGACAGGGGGTTATCAGCCCCAGCATTTT
cdr3_aa: CASSPRTGGYQPQHF

j_call: TRBJ1-3
clone_size: once
d_call: NA
v_call: TRBV11-2
cdr3_nt: TGTGCCAGCAGCTTTACAGGCGACGGGCTCTCTGGAAACACCATATATTTT
cdr3_aa: CASSFTGDGLSGNTIYF

j_call: TRBJ2-2
clone_size: NA
d_call: NA
v_call: TRBV4-1
cdr3_nt: TGCGCCAGCAGCCAAGGCGAGGAAATCGGGGAGCTGTTTTTT
cdr3_aa: CASSQGEEIGELFF

j_call: TRBJ1-2
clone_size: NA
d_call: TRBD1
v_call: TRBV11-2
cdr3_nt: TGTGCCAGCAGCTTAGTCGTGACAGGGAGAGGCTACACCTTC
cdr3_aa: CASSLVVTGRGYTF

j_call: TRBJ1-2
clone_size: NA
d_call: NA
v_call: TRBV3-1/TRBV3-2
cdr3_nt: TGTGCCAGCAGCCAAGGGGCCGTTTATGGCTACACCTTC
cdr3_aa: CASSQGAVYGYTF

j_call: TRBJ1-2
clone_size: NA
d_call: NA
v_call: TRBV27
cdr3_nt: TGTGCCAGCAGTTGGCCACGGGCAGGGCTCTATGGCTACACCTTC
cdr3_aa: CASSWPRAGLYGYTF

j_call: TRBJ1-3
clone_size: NA
d_call: TRBD1
v_call: TRBV11-3
cdr3_nt: TGTGCCAGCAGCTTAGACCAAGGGGGCAGCTACTCTGGAAACACCATATATTTT
cdr3_aa: CASSLDQGGSYSGNTIYF

j_call: TRBJ1-2
clone_size: NA
d_call: TRBD1
v_call: TRBV27
cdr3_nt: TGTGCCAGCAGCTGGGGACAGGACTATGGCTACACCTTC
cdr3_aa: CASSWGQDYGYTF

j_call: TRBJ2-7
clone_size: NA
d_call: NA
v_call: TRBV12-2
cdr3_nt: TGTGCAAGTCGCCCCACTGGAGGGGTTCCCTACGAGCAGTACTTC
cdr3_aa: CASRPTGGVPYEQYF

j_call: TRBJ1-3
clone_size: NA
d_call: TRBD1
v_call: TRBV23-1
cdr3_nt: TGCGCCAGCAGTCAACGTGGGACAGGGGGCGAAAACACCATATATTTT
cdr3_aa: CASSQRGTGGENTIYF

j_call: TRBJ1-3
clone_size: NA
d_call: NA
v_call: TRBV2
cdr3_nt: TGTGCCAGCAGTGAAGGGACAGCGACCACTGGAAACACCATATATTTT
cdr3_aa: CASSEGTATTGNTIYF

j_call: TRBJ1-4
clone_size: NA
d_call: TRBD1
v_call: TRBV4-2
cdr3_nt: TGTGCCAGCAGCCCGACCGGGACAGAGGAACTGTTTTTT
cdr3_aa: CASSPTGTEELFF

j_call: TRBJ2-1
clone_size: NA
d_call: NA
v_call: TRBV24-1
cdr3_nt: TGTGCCACCAGTGATTTGATGACACAAAACAATGAGCAGTTCTTC
cdr3_aa: CATSDLMTQNNEQFF

j_call: TRBJ1-5
clone_size: NA
d_call: NA
v_call: TRBV19
cdr3_nt: TGTGCCAGTAGTATTACAGTAGATAGCAATCAGCCCCAGCATTTT
cdr3_aa: CASSITVDSNQPQHF

j_call: TRBJ2-7
clone_size: NA
d_call: TRBD2
v_call: TRBV10-1
cdr3_nt: TGCGCCAGCAGCCACACTAGCGGGGCCTACGAGCAGTACTTC
cdr3_aa: CASSHTSGAYEQYF

j_call: TRBJ2-7
clone_size: NA
d_call: NA
v_call: TRBV18
cdr3_nt: TGTGCCAGCTCACCAGGGACTGGCTACGAGCAGTACTTC
cdr3_aa: CASSPGTGYEQYF

j_call: TRBJ2-5
clone_size: NA
d_call: TRBD1
v_call: TRBV29-1
cdr3_nt: TGCAGCGCAAGACAGGGGGCTGGAGAGACCCAGTACTTC
cdr3_aa: CSARQGAGETQYF